This record covers a single TCR beta chain. This clone is a singleton in its sample. Its antigen target is currently unknown. One base away there is no much larger clone; base qualities are not given. Other DNA variants within this sample encode the same CDR3. Library construction relied on the immunoSEQ multiplex PCR assay. A mixture of 60 forward primers for TCR Vbeta segments and 13 reverse primers for TCR Jbeta segments was used in the multiplex PCR. Amplification of the CDR3 region of rearranged TCR beta genes was performed with a multiplex PCR assay on genomic DNA. Amplified TCR beta libraries were sequenced as 87-base-pair reads on the Illumina HiSeq System. Processing in the source paper ran as follows. In a later analysis, tens of millions of unique TCR beta chains were counted across the 500 to 850 repertoires, and about 10 million of these chains were shared by at least two donors. Raw reads were error-corrected and collapsed into unique sequences by a nearest-neighbor algorithm in which closely related sequences were merged to remove PCR and sequencing errors. Alignment of CDR3 sequences to IMGT reference sequences was used to assign V, D and J gene segments. For a sequence to be retained, at least a six-nucleotide match to both a V gene segment and a J gene segment was required. Rearrangements were called productive when the CDR3 lacked stop codons and stayed in frame with V and J; all others were non-productive. Following IMGT convention, CDR3 was defined as the stretch from the second conserved V-encoded cysteine to the conserved J-encoded phenylalanine. The earlier analysis of 500 to 750 of the donors excluded any sequence lacking an unambiguous match to a single V gene segment. An earlier analysis of a few hundred of the donors classified V segments as functional when productive rearrangements were above 56.7% and as segregating when the standard deviation between donors was above 5%. A statistical classification framework was developed to diagnose cytomegalovirus status using the catalog of TCR beta chain sequences. In a later analysis, TCR nucleotide sequences were compared against IMGT/GENE-DB human TR gene sequences so that V and J genes could be assigned. In a later analysis, CDR3 sequences and most-parsimonious VDJ recombination scenarios were assigned using the TCRdist pipeline. A later analysis defined each TCR beta chain by its CDR3 amino acid sequence plus V-gene family, and excluded reads lacking a unique V-gene family. To address suspected cross-contamination and a sequencing artifact, a later analysis removed approximately 590 highly shared, low-generation-probability nucleotide sequences. In a later analysis, a clonal expansion index was calculated for each public chain from normalized within-repertoire ranks of inferred template counts. Generation probabilities in a later analysis came from a VDJ recombination model fitted to out-of-frame rearrangements, and those results were checked against IGoR. A later analysis scored TCR-TCR, TCR-HLA and TCR-CMV co-occurrence with hypergeometric tests, applying a repertoire-size bias correction to TCR pairs. False discovery rates were estimated in a later analysis by permuting HLA or CMV assignments 20 times. In a later analysis, co-occurring TCRs were grouped with DBSCAN, and TCRdist sequence similarity was added when clustering was performed within HLA-allele-positive subsets. Repertoires with fewer than 30,000 or more than 120,000 public chains, plus five repertoires with anomalous nucleotide sharing, were excluded from co-occurrence clustering. The table comes from immuneACCESS by way of TCRdb, which keeps in-frame sequences with V and J called. Part of the clones is missing from these tables; in studies checked, under half for an unresolved V gene and the rest for unknown reasons. V, J and clone size derive from that table, while D and trimming were established from the DNA sequence. Within this sample are approximately 120,000 clones, with roughly 82% of them counted one time only. In total, the top ten clones hold around 13% of the sample.

This record comes from a study of cytomegalovirus exposure and HLA in healthy donors (dated by TCRdb to 2017 to 2019). Regarding the research as a whole: In an earlier analysis of under 600 of the donors, approximately 300 Gb of sequence data and 90 million to 120 million unique TCR beta sequences from 150 million to 200 million T cells were reported. About 280 gigabases of sequencing data and tens of millions of unique TCR sequences made up an early release that covered roughly 670 HLA-typed donors. Of the 300 to 400 genotyped donors, 81% fell in the genetic ancestry cluster associated with self-reported Caucasian donors. The aim of the study was to test whether cataloging public T cell receptors could identify signatures of past pathogen exposure. The T cell repertoires of under 750 subjects were profiled by immunosequencing and related to cytomegalovirus serostatus. In addition to the first cohort of 650 to 750 subjects, a separate validation cohort of under 150 different subjects was used. To predict cytomegalovirus infection status, the study brought together high-throughput TCR immunosequencing, statistical association of individual TCRs with disease status, and machine learning. In a later analysis, previously published TCR beta repertoires from 500 to 750 donors were re-analyzed and high-resolution HLA genotyping was added so that TCR occurrence patterns could be studied. The later analysis used no new phenotypic data to find candidate immune exposures, relying instead on TCR beta sequences and their occurrence across donors. An earlier analysis of approximately 500 of the donors applied high-throughput TCR beta sequencing to assess whether each TCR beta V gene segment acted as functional or pseudogenic. Donor age, sex, ethnicity and CMV serostatus were compiled together with the repertoire data. Genome-wide SNP genotypes for about 60% of the 666 donors were used in a later genetic analysis, which treated that subset as a discovery cohort. All discovery cohort repertoires had been generated on a single sequencing platform. Both class I and class II loci were covered by HLA typing, at four-digit resolution. Typing coverage varied by locus: about 620-630 donors for A, B, C, DRB1 and DQB1; more than 500 for DQA1; nearly 610 for DPA1; approximately 490 for DPB1. About five DR-DQ haplotypes were handled as single units for association and clustering, since linkage in the cohort was strong. Among about 360 genotyped donors of the cohort, an average of approximately 250,000 unique TCR beta nucleotide sequences were sequenced per donor, roughly 20% of them non-productive.

The cohort comprised some 730 healthy bone marrow donors. All cohort members were sampled while nominally healthy, although unrecorded immune exposures were likely present. The donor tested CMV seropositive, placing the donor among the roughly 300 seropositive members of the cohort. Every donor gave a peripheral blood sample, and the peripheral blood mononuclear cells from that sample were used for TCR beta sequencing. Genomic DNA was extracted from the blood cell samples with the Qiagen DNeasy Blood Extraction Kit. From the cysteine up to the phenylalanine, the CDR3 has a length of 13 residues. Solely the CDR3 DNA is kept, with 39 bases framed from the first base. CDR1 and CDR2 were assigned from the germline V gene as KGHSH and LQKENI. Trimming removed 2 bases from V and 2 bases from J, leaving 7 bases between the germline ends. General study outcomes and caveats: A later analysis reported that several top co-occurrence clusters appeared linked to parvovirus B19, influenza, CMV and Epstein-Barr virus. This cohort had only TCR beta chains sequenced, and the lack of alpha or paired-chain data limited which features could be detected. The study listed around 160 TCR beta chains as associated with cytomegalovirus. Some IMGT-functional V segments, including TRBV6-2 and TRBV6-3, could not be distinguished by the 87-base-pair reads and were therefore excluded. Assigning TCR associations to individual alleles was difficult when HLA alleles, especially DR and DQ, strongly co-occurred. The authors suggested that the approach could potentially be extended to other disease states and immunological phenotypes. A further reported finding was that TCR beta sequences accurately predicted the HLA-A and HLA-B alleles for most subjects in the first cohort. V-gene and J-gene trimming of TCR beta chains was associated with a missense DCLRE1C variant in a later genetic analysis, and the association was replicated in an independent cohort. A cluster of highly shared sequence variants was judged likely to represent a technical artifact of the sequencing pipeline. In vitro tests confirmed that a few of the cytomegalovirus-associated TCR beta chains recognize cytomegalovirus antigens. Compared with the roughly 670-donor mean, donors in an Asian-associated ancestry cluster had fewer N-insertions in productive TCRs, according to a later genetic analysis. Because HLA typing was missing for some donors at each locus, association tests included only the typed subset. In a later analysis, HLA-associated TCR beta chains were found to be more clonally expanded and to have lower generation probabilities than equally common non-associated chains. Correlated functional status among segregating V segments might be attributable to linkage disequilibrium, but an unknown experimental factor could not be ruled out. The earlier analysis of 587 of the donors excluded roughly 17 rarely observed V segments, including chromosome 9 orphons, because counts were too low. CMV serostatus was the only immune exposure information available for the cohort. In a later analysis, most CMV-associated TCR beta chains were found to appear HLA-restricted, with HLA associations seemingly driven largely by CMV exposure. Most TCR sequences were seen in very few donors, while some public TCRs were found in many individuals. The classifier was reported to diagnose cytomegalovirus status with high specificity and sensitivity in both the original cohort and the validation cohort. In a later analysis, 16,951 TCR beta sequences were associated with specific HLA alleles at a false discovery rate of 0.05. Roughly uniform sequencing depth across donors was assumed in presence/absence analyses, although this assumption may not hold. Broadly in line with IMGT annotations, most TCR beta V segments showed up in productive rearrangements about 87% or about 30% of the time in an earlier analysis of 450 to 750 of the donors. In a later analysis, the rate of TCR association differed among HLA loci, with DRB1 alleles having the most associated TCRs and HLA-C alleles having the fewest.

The chain is assembled from TRBV18 and TRBJ2-7, with the D gene uncertain. This receptor was obtained from a woman aged 40 to 55 in good health and CMV-seropositive. Sequences were obtained from PBMCs. The bases read TGTGCCAGCTCACCAGGAGCCGCCTACGAGCAGTACTTC. This gives the protein CASSPGAAYEQYF.